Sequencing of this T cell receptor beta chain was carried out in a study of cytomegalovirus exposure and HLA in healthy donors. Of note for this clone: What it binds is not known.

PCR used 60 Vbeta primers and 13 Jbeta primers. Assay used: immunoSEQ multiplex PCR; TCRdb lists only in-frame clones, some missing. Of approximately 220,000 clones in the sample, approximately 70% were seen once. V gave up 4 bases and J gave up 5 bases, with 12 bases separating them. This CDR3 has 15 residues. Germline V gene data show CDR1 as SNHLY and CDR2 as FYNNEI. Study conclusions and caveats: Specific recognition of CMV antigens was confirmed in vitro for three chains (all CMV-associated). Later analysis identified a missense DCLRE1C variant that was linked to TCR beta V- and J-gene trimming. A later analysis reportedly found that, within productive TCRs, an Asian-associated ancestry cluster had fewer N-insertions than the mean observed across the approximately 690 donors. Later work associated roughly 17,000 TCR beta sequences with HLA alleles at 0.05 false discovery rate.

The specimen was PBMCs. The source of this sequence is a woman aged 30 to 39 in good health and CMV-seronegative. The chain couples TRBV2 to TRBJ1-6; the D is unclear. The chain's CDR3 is CASSAAAFDNSPLHF. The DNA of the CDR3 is TGTGCCAGCAGTGCGGCGGCCTTTGATAATTCACCCCTCCACTTT.